Included here is one T cell receptor (beta chain) sequence, with context. Its antigen is still unknown. Every HIV-positive participant received treatment in the United States. This sample is drawn from a study of long-term antiretroviral therapy in people with HIV. Study findings and constraints: It was not possible to obtain data on ART adherence, viral resistance or therapy changes. Blood sampling spanned 2004 to 2017, possibly under older ART regimens. Clones that expanded before ART (that is, prior to treatment) dominated the repertoire at all time points.

V lost 5 bases and J 3 bases, leaving 11 bases between the germline ends. This CDR3 is 13 amino acids long. Germline V gene sequence: CDR1 MNHEY, CDR2 SMNVEV (reference sequence). Sequencing relied on immunoSEQ assay v3.0, run at survey level. TCRdb keeps only in-frame clones here, not all; method: immunoSEQ multiplex PCR. The data show approximately 32,000 clones, around 82% seen once. The chain links TRBV27 to TRBJ2-7; D not resolved. This sequence was found in a man younger than 35 with HIV. The source material was unsorted PBMCs, sampled 0.4 years before starting antiretroviral therapy. This CDR3 is CASSPLVGYEQYF. The CDR3, as DNA: TGTGCCAGCAGTCCGCTCGTTGGCTACGAGCAGTACTTC.